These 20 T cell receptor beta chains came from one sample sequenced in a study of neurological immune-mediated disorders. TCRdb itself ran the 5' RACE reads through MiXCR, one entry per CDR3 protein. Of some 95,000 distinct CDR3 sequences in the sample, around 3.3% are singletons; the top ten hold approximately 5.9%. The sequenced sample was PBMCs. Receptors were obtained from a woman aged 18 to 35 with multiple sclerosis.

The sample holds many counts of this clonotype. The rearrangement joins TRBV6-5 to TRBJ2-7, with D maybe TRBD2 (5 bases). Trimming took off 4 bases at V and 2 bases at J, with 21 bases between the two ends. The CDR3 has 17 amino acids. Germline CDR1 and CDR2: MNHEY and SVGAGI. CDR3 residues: CASSLLPSTGIPYEQYF. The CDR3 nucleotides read TGTGCCAGCAGTTTACTCCCCTCCACGGGGATCCCCTACGAGCAGTACTTC.

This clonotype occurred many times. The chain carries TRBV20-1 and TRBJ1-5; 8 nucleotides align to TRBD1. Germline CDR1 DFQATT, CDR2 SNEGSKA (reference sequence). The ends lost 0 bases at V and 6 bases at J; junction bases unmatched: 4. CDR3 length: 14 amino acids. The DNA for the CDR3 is TGCAGTGCTAGAGATTTCAGGGGGCTTCAGCCCCAGCATTTT. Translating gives CSARDFRGLQPQHF.

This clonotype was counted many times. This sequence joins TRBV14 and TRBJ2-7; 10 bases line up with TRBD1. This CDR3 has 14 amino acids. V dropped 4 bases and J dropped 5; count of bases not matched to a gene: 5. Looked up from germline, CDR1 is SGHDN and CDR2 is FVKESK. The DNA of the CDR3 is TGTGCCAGCAGCCTGACCGGGACAGGGGACGAGCAGTACTTC. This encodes CASSLTGTGDEQYF.

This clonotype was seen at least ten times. CDR3 bases: TGCAGTGCTAGATCGGACAGGGGAGGGTACACCTTC. As protein: CSARSDRGGYTF. The genes are TRBV20-1 and TRBJ1-2, with TRBD1 matching over 9 bases. Germline values: CDR1 DFQATT, CDR2 SNEGSKA (reference sequence). This CDR3 is 12 amino acids long. V gave up 2 bases and J gave up 11 bases; unmatched junction bases: 6.

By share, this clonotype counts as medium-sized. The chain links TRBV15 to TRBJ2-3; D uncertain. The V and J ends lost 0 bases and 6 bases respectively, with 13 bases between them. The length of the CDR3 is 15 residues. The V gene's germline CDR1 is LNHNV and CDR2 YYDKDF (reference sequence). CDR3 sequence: CATSRESSGADTQYF. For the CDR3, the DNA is TGTGCCACCAGCAGAGAGTCTTCCGGCGCCGATACGCAGTATTTT.

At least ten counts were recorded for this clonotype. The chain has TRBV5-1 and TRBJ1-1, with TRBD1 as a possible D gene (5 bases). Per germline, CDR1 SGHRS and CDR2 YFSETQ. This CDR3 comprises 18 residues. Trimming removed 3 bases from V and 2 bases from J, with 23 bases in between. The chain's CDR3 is CASSSLPPGRDVNTEAFF. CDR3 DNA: TGCGCCAGCAGCTCCCTACCTCCGGGGCGGGACGTAAACACTGAAGCTTTCTTT.

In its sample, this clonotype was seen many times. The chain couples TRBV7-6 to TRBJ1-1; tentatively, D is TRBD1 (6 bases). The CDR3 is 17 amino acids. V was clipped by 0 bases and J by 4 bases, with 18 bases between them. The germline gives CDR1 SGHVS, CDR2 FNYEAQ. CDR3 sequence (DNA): TGTGCCAGCAGCTTAGCCAGGGGCGCCTCGATCTCCACTGAAGCTTTCTTT. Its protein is CASSLARGASISTEAFF.

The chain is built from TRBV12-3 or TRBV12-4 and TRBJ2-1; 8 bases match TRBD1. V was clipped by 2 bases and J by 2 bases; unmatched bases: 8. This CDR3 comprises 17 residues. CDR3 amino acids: CASSLSAGGEAYNEQFF. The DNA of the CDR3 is TGTGCCAGCAGTTTAAGCGCAGGGGGCGAAGCCTACAATGAGCAGTTCTTC.

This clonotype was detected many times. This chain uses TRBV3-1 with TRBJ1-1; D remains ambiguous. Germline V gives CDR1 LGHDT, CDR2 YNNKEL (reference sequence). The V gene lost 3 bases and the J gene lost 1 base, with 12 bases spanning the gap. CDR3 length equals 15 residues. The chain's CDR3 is CASSQEIRRNTEAFF. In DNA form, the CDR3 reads TGTGCCAGCAGCCAGGAAATCAGGAGGAACACTGAAGCTTTCTTT. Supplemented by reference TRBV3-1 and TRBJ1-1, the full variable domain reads DTAVSQTPKYLVTQMGNDKSIKCEQNLGHDTMYWYKQDSKKFLKIMFSYNNKELIINETVPNRFSPKSPDKAHLNLHINSLELGDSAVYFCASSQEIRRNTEAFFGQGTRLTVV.

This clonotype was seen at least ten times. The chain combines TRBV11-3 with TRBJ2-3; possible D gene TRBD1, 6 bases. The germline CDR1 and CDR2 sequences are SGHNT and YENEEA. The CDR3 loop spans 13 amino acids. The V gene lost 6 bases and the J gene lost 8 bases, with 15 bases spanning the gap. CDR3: CASSQGPAPTQYF. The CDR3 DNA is TGTGCCAGCAGTCAGGGGCCCGCCCCTACGCAGTATTTT.

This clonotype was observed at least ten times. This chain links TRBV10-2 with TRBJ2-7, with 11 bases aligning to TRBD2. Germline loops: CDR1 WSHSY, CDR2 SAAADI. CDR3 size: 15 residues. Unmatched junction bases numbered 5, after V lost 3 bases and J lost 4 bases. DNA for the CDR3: TGCGCCAGCAGTGATATAGCGGGAGGGAATTACGAGCAGTACTTC. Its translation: CASSDIAGGNYEQYF.

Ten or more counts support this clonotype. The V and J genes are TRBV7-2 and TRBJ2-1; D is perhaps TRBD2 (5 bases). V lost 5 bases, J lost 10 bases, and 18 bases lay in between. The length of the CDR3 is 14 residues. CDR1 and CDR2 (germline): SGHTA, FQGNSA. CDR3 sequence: CASSPPWRAREQFF. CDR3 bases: TGTGCCAGCAGCCCCCCGTGGCGGGCAAGGGAGCAGTTCTTC.

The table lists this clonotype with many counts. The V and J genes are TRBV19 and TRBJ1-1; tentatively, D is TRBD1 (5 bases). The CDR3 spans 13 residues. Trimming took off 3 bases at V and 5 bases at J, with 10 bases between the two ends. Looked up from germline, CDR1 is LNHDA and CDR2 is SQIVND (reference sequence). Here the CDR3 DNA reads TGTGCCAGTAGTATTTTCAGGGAGACTGAAGCTTTCTTT. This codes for CASSIFRETEAFF.

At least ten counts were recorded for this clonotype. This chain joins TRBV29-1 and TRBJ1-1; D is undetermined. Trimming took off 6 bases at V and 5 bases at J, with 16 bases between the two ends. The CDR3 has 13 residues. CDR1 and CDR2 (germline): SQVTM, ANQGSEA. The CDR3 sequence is CSVLGDLQTEAFF. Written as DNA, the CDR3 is TGCAGCGTCCTTGGGGATCTGCAGACTGAAGCTTTCTTT.

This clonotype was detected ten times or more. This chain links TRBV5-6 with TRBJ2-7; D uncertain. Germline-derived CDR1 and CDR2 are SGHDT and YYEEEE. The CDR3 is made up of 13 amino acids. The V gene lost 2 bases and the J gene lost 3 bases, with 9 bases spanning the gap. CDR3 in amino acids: CASSLIASYEQYF. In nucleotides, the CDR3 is TGTGCCAGCAGCTTAATTGCAAGCTACGAGCAGTACTTC. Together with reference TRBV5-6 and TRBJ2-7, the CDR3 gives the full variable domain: DAGVTQSPTHLIKTRGQQVTLRCSPKSGHDTVSWYQQALGQGPQFIFQYYEEEERQRGNFPDRFSGHQFPNYSSELNVNALLLGDSALYLCASSLIASYEQYFGPGTRLTVT.

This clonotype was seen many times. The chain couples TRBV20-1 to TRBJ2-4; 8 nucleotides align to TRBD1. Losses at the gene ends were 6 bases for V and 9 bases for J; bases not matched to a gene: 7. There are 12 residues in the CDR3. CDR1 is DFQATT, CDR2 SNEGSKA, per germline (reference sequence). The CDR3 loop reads CSARTGYVIQYF. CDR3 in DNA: TGCAGTGCCCGGACAGGGTACGTCATTCAGTACTTC.

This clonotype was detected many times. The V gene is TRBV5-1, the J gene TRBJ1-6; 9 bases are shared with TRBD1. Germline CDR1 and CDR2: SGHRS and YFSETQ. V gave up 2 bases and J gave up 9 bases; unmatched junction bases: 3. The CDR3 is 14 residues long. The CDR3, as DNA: TGCGCCAGCAGCTTTCCGGGACAGGGTTCACCCCTCCACTTT. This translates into CASSFPGQGSPLHF.

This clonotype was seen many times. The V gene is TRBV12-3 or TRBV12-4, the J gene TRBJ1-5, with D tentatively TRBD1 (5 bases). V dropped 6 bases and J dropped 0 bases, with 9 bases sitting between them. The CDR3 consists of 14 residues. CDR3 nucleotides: TGTGCCAGCAGGGGACCTAATAGCAATCAGCCCCAGCATTTT. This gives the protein CASRGPNSNQPQHF.

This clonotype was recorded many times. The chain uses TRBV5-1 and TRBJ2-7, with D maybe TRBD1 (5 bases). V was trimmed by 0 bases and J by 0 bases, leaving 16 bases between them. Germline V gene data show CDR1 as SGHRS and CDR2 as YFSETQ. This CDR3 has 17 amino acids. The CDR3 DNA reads TGCGCCAGCAGCTTGGCAGGTCATAAAGACAGCTCCTACGAGCAGTACTTC. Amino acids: CASSLAGHKDSSYEQYF.

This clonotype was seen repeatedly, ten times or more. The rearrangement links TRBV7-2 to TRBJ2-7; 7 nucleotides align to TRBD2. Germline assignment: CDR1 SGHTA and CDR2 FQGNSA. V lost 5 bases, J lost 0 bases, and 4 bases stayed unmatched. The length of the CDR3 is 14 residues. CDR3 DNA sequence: TGTGCCAGCAGCCCACGGGACTACTCCTACGAGCAGTACTTC. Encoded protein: CASSPRDYSYEQYF.